This T cell receptor beta chain was documented in a study of shared clonotypes between healthy human individuals. General study results and limits: Several donors held about 5% of naive CD4 clonotypes in common.

Germline CDR1 is SGHVS and CDR2 is FQNEAQ. V lost 5 bases, J lost 0 bases, and 3 bases stayed unmatched. The CDR3 sequence is 17 residues long. Cells designated naive CD8 were CD45RO-negative and were positively selected for CCR7, with terminally differentiated effector memory CD45RA+ cells excluded. Genomic DNA (from each subset) was split evenly across several immunoSEQ plates. Only in-frame clones appear in the TCRdb table, and some are missing; sequencing was by immunoSEQ multiplex PCR. This sample has more than 600,000 clones, with about 92% found just once. Details on this clone: What it binds is unknown.

The sample consisted of naive CD8+ T cells sorted from blood. The clonotype was recovered from a man aged 25 to 40 in good health. The V gene is TRBV7-8, the J gene TRBJ2-2, with 13 bases matching TRBD2. The CDR3, as DNA: TGTGCCAGCAGCCACGGGACTAGCGGGGCGAACACCGGGGAGCTGTTTTTT. This sequence encodes CASSHGTSGANTGELFF.